Listed below are T cell receptor beta chains from one sample, sequenced in a study of cytomegalovirus exposure and HLA in healthy donors. Profiled with immunoSEQ multiplex PCR; TCRdb holds only in-frame clones, not every one. Among about 84,000 clones listed, roughly 93% were seen once. The specimen was PBMCs. The origin of the receptors is a man aged 30 to 39 in good health and CMV-seronegative. The CDR3 runs from the conserved cysteine through the conserved F or W. A D gene is named only where the DNA matches it firmly. Clone size is given for some rows only: seen once, a few or many times, or a class if the clone is expanded.

V gene	J gene	D gene	clone size	CDR3 DNA	CDR3 protein
TRBV19	TRBJ2-7	TRBD2	NA	TGTGCCAGTAGGGCTAGCGGGAGGGAGCACTCCTACGAGCAGTACTTC	CASRASGREHSYEQYF
TRBV7-9	TRBJ2-7	NA	NA	TGTGCCAGCAGCTTAGGTGCTAGCAGCTCCTACGAGCAGTACTTC	CASSLGASSSYEQYF
TRBV9	TRBJ2-2	TRBD2	NA	TGTGCCAGCACGAAGGCGGGAGGGAATACCGGGGAGCTGTTTTTT	CASTKAGGNTGELFF
TRBV6-4	TRBJ2-1	TRBD1	NA	TGTGCCAGCAGTGAAGAGGGGGCTGATATCAATGAGCAGTTCTTC	CASSEEGADINEQFF
TRBV2	TRBJ2-7	TRBD1	once	TGTGCCAGCAGTGAATCGGGGACAGCGTACTACGAGCAGTACTTC	CASSESGTAYYEQYF
TRBV7-2	TRBJ1-3	NA	NA	TGTGCCAGCAGCGGCCAACAGGGAAACACCATATATTTT	CASSGQQGNTIYF
TRBV19	TRBJ1-5	TRBD1	NA	TGTGCCAGTAGTGTGACAGGGGGCGGAAGGTATCAGCCCCAGCATTTT	CASSVTGGGRYQPQHF
TRBV10-3	TRBJ1-1	NA	NA	TGTGCCATCAGAAAACAGGGCGTGAACACTGAAGCTTTCTTT	CAIRKQGVNTEAFF
TRBV7-2	TRBJ2-2	TRBD2	once	TGTGCCAGCAGCCCTATAGCGGGGAACACCGGGGAGCTGTTTTTT	CASSPIAGNTGELFF
TRBV18	TRBJ1-2	NA	NA	TGTGCCAGCTCACCAGGGGAGAACTATGGCTACACCTTC	CASSPGENYGYTF
TRBV7-2	TRBJ1-1	NA	NA	TGTGCCAGCAGCTTAGCGTCCATGAACACTGAAGCTTTCTTT	CASSLASMNTEAFF